These T cell receptor beta chains were read from a single sample in a study of cytomegalovirus exposure and HLA in healthy donors. Only in-frame clones appear in the TCRdb table, and some are missing; sequencing was by immunoSEQ multiplex PCR. In the table there are approximately 200,000 clones, approximately 79% of which are singletons. Sequencing was carried out using PBMCs. Receptor source: a man in his late teens or twenties in good health and CMV-seronegative. Each CDR3 is given with its conserved first and last residue. The D gene is left open where the match is weak.

D,J,V,length,CDR3,DNA
.,TRBJ2-1,TRBV7-2,16,CASSLFGASQGNEQFF,TGTGCCAGCAGCTTATTTGGGGCCAGCCAGGGCAATGAGCAGTTCTTC
.,TRBJ2-3,TRBV7-6,14,CASSLLVSTDTQYF,TGTGCCAGCAGCTTATTAGTTAGCACAGATACGCAGTATTTT
TRBD1,TRBJ1-2,TRBV29-1,15,CSVASWTGERDGYTF,TGCAGCGTTGCGTCTTGGACAGGGGAGCGGGATGGCTACACCTTC
TRBD2,TRBJ2-3,TRBV27,16,CASSLSSGIITDTQYF,TGTGCCAGCAGTTTGTCTAGCGGGATCATCACAGATACGCAGTATTTT
.,TRBJ1-1,TRBV6-6,15,CASSYSTGWITEAFF,TGTGCCAGCAGTTACTCAACAGGGTGGATCACTGAAGCTTTCTTT
TRBD2,TRBJ2-7,TRBV13,16,CASSPRTSGDSYEQYF,TGTGCCAGCAGCCCTCGGACTAGCGGGGACTCCTACGAGCAGTACTTC
.,TRBJ1-1,TRBV6-5,14,CASSKAAGWTEAFF,TGTGCCAGCAGCAAAGCCGCAGGGTGGACTGAAGCTTTCTTT
TRBD1,TRBJ1-6,TRBV5-1,16,CASSSGQGAGNSPLHF,TGCGCCAGCAGCTCCGGACAGGGGGCGGGTAATTCACCCCTCCACTTT
TRBD2,TRBJ2-4,TRBV5-4,15,CASSRAGGAKNIQYF,TGTGCCAGCAGCAGGGCGGGGGGAGCCAAAAACATTCAGTACTTC
.,TRBJ1-5,TRBV4-2,15,CASSQAGGGGQPQHF,TGTGCCAGCAGCCAAGCGGGGGGTGGAGGTCAGCCCCAGCATTTT
TRBD2,TRBJ2-3,TRBV5-1,14,CASSLERGGDTQYF,TGCGCCAGCAGCTTGGAGCGGGGGGGGGATACGCAGTATTTT
TRBD1,TRBJ2-7,TRBV5-1,13,CASSHGQGYEQYF,TGCGCCAGCAGCCATGGACAGGGCTACGAGCAGTACTTC
.,TRBJ1-2,TRBV23-1,13,CASLSHRTYGYTF,TGCGCCAGCCTTTCGCACAGGACCTATGGCTACACCTTC
.,TRBJ2-2,TRBV29-1,13,CSVQDPNTGELFF,TGCAGCGTACAGGACCCGAACACCGGGGAGCTGTTTTTT